This T cell receptor (beta chain) is drawn from a study of T cell responses to AZD1222 COVID-19 vaccine. CDR1 LGHNA and CDR2 YSLEER come from the germline V gene. The CDR3 runs 15 residues. The V gene end was trimmed by 1 base and the J gene end by 7 bases; junction bases not matched to a gene: 7. TCRdb's table, derived via immunoSEQ multiplex PCR, lists solely in-frame clones and lacks some. This table has approximately 120,000 clones, around 90% appearing once. As regards this clone: The antigen remains unidentified.

Findings and caveats of the study: Only after the peak T cell response were repertoires sampled. Females outnumbered males among donors, who were mostly white British; clonal diversity was possibly underestimated. Reportedly, close to half of spike-specific TCRs are directed against unmutated variant regions.

The receptor was isolated from an adult in good health. Sequencing was performed on peripheral blood, taken on day 0 of AZD1222 vaccination. V usage is TRBV4-3 and J usage is TRBJ1-2; the match to TRBD1 covers 9 bases. CDR3 sequence reads: CASSQARTGVGGYTF. For the CDR3, the DNA is TGCGCCAGCAGCCAAGCTAGGACAGGGGTCGGTGGCTACACCTTC.